Presented here are 3 T cell receptor beta chains from one specimen sequenced in a study of blood T cell repertoires in COVID-19. The assay was immunoSEQ multiplex PCR, and TCRdb's table has in-frame clones only and misses some. The repertoire holds 85,000 to 110,000 clones, with roughly 90% as singletons. The sequenced sample consisted of peripheral blood. These receptors originate from a woman aged 60 to 75 with acute or convalescent COVID-19.

The chain employs TRBV18 and TRBJ2-5; a possible D gene is TRBD2 (6 bases). The CDR3 runs to 12 residues. Trimming shortened V by 3 bases and J by 4 bases, and 6 bases separated the two germline ends. Germline-derived CDR1 and CDR2 are KGHSH and LQKENI. The CDR3 loop is CASSPGGETQYF. CDR3 coding DNA: TGTGCCAGCTCACCGGGGGGAGAGACCCAGTACTTC.

The CDR3 nucleotides read TGTGCCAAACGCAGAACTAATGAAAAACTGTTTTTT. Translating it yields CAKRRTNEKLFF. The V and J genes are TRBV19 and TRBJ1-4, with D unresolved. Germline V lookup: CDR1 LNHDA, CDR2 SQIVND (reference sequence). This CDR3 is 12 amino acids long. V was shortened by 10 bases and J by 1 base, with 7 bases between the two germline ends.

The chain links TRBV5-6 to TRBJ2-7; 9 bases match TRBD2. The CDR3 spans 18 residues. J lost 1 base, V lost 4 bases, and 15 bases had no gene match. Germline CDR1 SGHDT, CDR2 YYEEEE. CDR3 in amino acids: CASSPYDAGGPSSYEQYV. The DNA of the CDR3 is TGTGCCAGCAGCCCCTATGATGCGGGAGGGCCCTCATCCTACGAGCAGTACGTC.